These 30 T cell receptor beta chains share one sample of origin, sequenced in a study of blood T cell repertoires in COVID-19. Measured with immunoSEQ multiplex PCR; TCRdb has only the in-frame clones, and not every one. The table lists 200,000 to 300,000 clones, about 83% of them singletons. Material for sequencing was peripheral blood. These receptors were obtained from a human donor in a cohort sampled during active COVID-19.

Remarks on this clone: The identical CDR3 is also encoded by other nucleotide sequences in the sample. V and J are TRBV2 and TRBJ2-7; D may be TRBD1 (5 bases). The V end was cut by 4 bases, the J end by 4 bases, with 8 bases between. This CDR3 is 12 amino acids long. Germline V gives CDR1 SNHLY, CDR2 FYNNEI. This CDR3 is CASSVQGYEQYF. The CDR3 nucleotides are TGTGCCAGCAGTGTTCAGGGTTACGAGCAGTACTTC.

The rearrangement links TRBV5-4 to TRBJ1-6, with unresolved D. The germline CDR1 and CDR2 sequences are SGHNT and YYREEE (reference sequence). CDR3 size: 13 residues. V lost 0 bases and J 9 bases, leaving 7 bases between the germline ends. The chain's CDR3 is CASSLESGSPLHF. CDR3 bases: TGTGCCAGCAGCTTGGAGAGCGGTTCACCCCTCCACTTT.

J is TRBJ2-7 and V is TRBV6-5, with 12 bases aligning to TRBD2. The CDR3 spans 13 residues. The trim removed 8 bases at V and 5 bases at J, leaving 4 bases unmatched. The germline V gene has CDR1 MNHEY and CDR2 SVGAGI. In nucleotides, the CDR3 is TGTGCCAGCCGACGACTAGCGGGGGACGAGCAGTACTTC. Translated: CASRRLAGDEQYF.

The V call is TRBV10-3, the J call TRBJ2-3; D possibly corresponds to TRBD1 (5 bases). CDR1 and CDR2 (germline): ENHRY, SYGVKD. This CDR3 spans 11 amino acids. V gave up 8 bases and J gave up 2 bases, with 5 bases separating them. Here the CDR3 DNA reads TGTGCCATCGGGGCCACAGATACGCAGTATTTT. It specifies CAIGATDTQYF.

This chain links TRBV5-4 with TRBJ2-1; the match to TRBD2 covers 8 bases. The germline CDR1 and CDR2 sequences are SGHNT and YYREEE (reference sequence). The CDR3 has 15 amino acids. V was pared by 0 bases and J by 6 bases, with 5 bases of the junction left unmatched. The CDR3 coding sequence is TGTGCCAGCAGCTTGGCGTCGGGGGGGGCCAATGAGCAGTTCTTC. Translating gives CASSLASGGANEQFF. The full variable domain, with the rest looked up from reference TRBV5-4 and TRBJ2-1, is ETGVTQSPTHLIKTRGQQVTLRCSSQSGHNTVSWYQQALGQGPQFIFQYYREEENGRGNFPPRFSGLQFPNYSSELNVNALELDDSALYLCASSLASGGANEQFFGPGTRLTVL.

The chain joins TRBV25-1 to TRBJ2-6, with D perhaps matching TRBD2 (5 bases). The germline V and J ends were trimmed by 2 bases and 4 bases, with 9 bases remaining between them. The germline V gene encodes CDR1 MGHDK and CDR2 SYGVNS. The CDR3 consists of 15 residues. CDR3 sequence: CASSEEGYGANVLTF. The CDR3 nucleotides read TGTGCCAGCAGTGAAGAGGGTTACGGGGCCAACGTCCTGACTTTC.

This clone appeared a few times. The J gene is TRBJ2-5, the V gene TRBV30, with 9 bases lining up with TRBD2. Germline V gene data show CDR1 as GTSNPN and CDR2 as SVGIG (reference sequence). The V gene end was trimmed by 0 bases and the J gene end by 0 bases; junction bases not matched to a gene: 5. This CDR3 has 16 amino acids. The CDR3 DNA reads as TGTGCCTGGAGTGTGGGTAGCGGGGGATACCAAGAGACCCAGTACTTC. It translates to CAWSVGSGGYQETQYF.

V usage is TRBV6-6 and J usage is TRBJ1-2; possible D gene TRBD1, 6 bases. Per germline, CDR1 MNHNY and CDR2 SVGAGI (reference sequence). The V and J ends lost 8 bases and 4 bases respectively, with 23 bases between them. This CDR3 is 16 amino acids long. CDR3 nucleotides: TGTGCCAGCGCCGGGACAATACCCTACCTCTTCTATGGCTACACCTTC. This encodes CASAGTIPYLFYGYTF.

The rearrangement uses TRBV18 and TRBJ1-5; D is ambiguous. Per germline, CDR1 KGHSH and CDR2 LQKENI. V lost 8 bases, J lost 0 bases, and 11 bases lay in between. The CDR3 consists of 14 residues. The CDR3 nucleotides read TGTGCCAGCCAGGAAGAATATAGCAATCAGCCCCAGCATTTT. Protein sequence: CASQEEYSNQPQHF.

The chain recombines TRBV5-1 with TRBJ2-2; 8 nucleotides line up with TRBD2. The germline V gene encodes CDR1 SGHRS and CDR2 YFSETQ. The CDR3 runs to 17 residues. V lost 3 bases and J lost 0; bases outside the gene matches: 7. In nucleotides, the CDR3 is TGCGCCAGCAGCTCTCGGGGGGGACGGACGAACACCGGGGAGCTGTTTTTT. Translation: CASSSRGGRTNTGELFF.

This clone was observed once. The V gene is TRBV11-2, the J gene TRBJ2-5, with TRBD2 matching over 16 bases. The CDR3 sequence is 16 residues long. After removal of 4 bases from V and 6 bases from J, the junction contained 5 bases not matched to a gene. Germline CDR1 and CDR2: SGHAT and FQNNGV. The CDR3 DNA reads TGTGCCAGCAGCTCGGGACTAGCGGGAGGGGGTCAGACCCAGTACTTC. Translated, it gives CASSSGLAGGGQTQYF.

CDR3 DNA sequence: TGTGCCAGCAGACAACAGCACATGAACACTGAAGCTTTCTTT. It is translated as CASRQQHMNTEAFF. J is TRBJ1-1 and V is TRBV7-8, with no clear D. The CDR3 runs 14 residues. Between the trimmed V and J ends, which lost 6 bases and 0 bases, there was a span of 11 bases. CDR1 is SGHVS and CDR2 is FQNEAQ in the germline V gene.

This clone was recorded only once. The CDR3 DNA reads as TGTGCCAGTGGAAGGGCGGGACTAGCGGATAGCTCCTACGAGCAGTACTTC. Encoded protein: CASGRAGLADSSYEQYF. The gene calls are TRBV14 and TRBJ2-7, with 11 bases fitting TRBD2. The CDR3 extends over 17 amino acids. CDR1 is SGHDN and CDR2 is FVKESK in the germline V gene. The trim removed 9 bases at V and 0 bases at J, leaving 13 bases unmatched.

V gene TRBV15 combines with J gene TRBJ1-5, with TRBD1 as a possible D gene (6 bases). This CDR3 region has 15 residues. The germline V gene has CDR1 LNHNV and CDR2 YYDKDF (reference sequence). The ends were cut back, 5 bases at V and 7 bases at J, with 18 bases in the middle. DNA of the CDR3: TGTGCCACCAGCCTTTCGAGGGGCAGGGGACAGCCCCAGCATTTT. Residues: CATSLSRGRGQPQHF.

This rearrangement joins TRBV7-6 to TRBJ2-2, with TRBD2 matching 9 bases. Germline CDR1 and CDR2: SGHVS and FNYEAQ. Losses at the gene ends were 0 bases for V and 0 bases for J; bases not matched to a gene: 5. This CDR3 has 18 residues. CDR3 DNA: TGTGCCAGCAGCTTAGCGGGGGTAGCGGGGGCGAACACCGGGGAGCTGTTTTTT. Translating gives CASSLAGVAGANTGELFF. The full variable domain, in which reference TRBV7-6 and TRBJ2-2 provide the parts outside the CDR3, is GAGVSQSPRYKVTKRGQDVALRCDPISGHVSLYWYRQALGQGPEFLTYFNYEAQQDKSGLPNDRFSAERPEGSISTLTIQRTEQRDSAMYRCASSLAGVAGANTGELFFGEGSRLTVL.

V usage is TRBV3-1 (or the pseudogene TRBV3-2) and J usage is TRBJ2-1; the D gene is possibly TRBD1 (5 bases). The CDR3 totals 14 residues. Per germline, CDR1 LGHDT and CDR2 YNNKEL (reference sequence). V lost 2 bases, J lost 9 bases, and 14 bases lay in between. Here the CDR3 DNA reads TGTGCCAGCAGCCAAAGAGTAGATCAGGGTGAGCAGTTCTTC. Translating it yields CASSQRVDQGEQFF.

The chain joins TRBV27 to TRBJ2-5; tentatively, D is TRBD2 (6 bases). This CDR3 has 14 amino acids. The V end was cut by 9 bases, the J end by 4 bases, with 18 bases between. Germline V gene data show CDR1 as MNHEY and CDR2 as SMNVEV (reference sequence). CDR3 in DNA: TGTGCCAGTCGGGCCCTGGGGGGAGGAGAGACCCAGTACTTC. Translated, it gives CASRALGGGETQYF.

In this sample, this clone turned up a few times. V is TRBV11-2 and J is TRBJ2-2; 11 nucleotides agree with TRBD2. Germline CDR1 reads SGHAT; CDR2 reads FQNNGV. V was clipped by 5 bases and J by 5 bases; unmatched bases: 7. This CDR3 comprises 16 residues. DNA of the CDR3: TGTGCCAGCAGCAGGCTAGCGGGAGGAGGTACCGGGGAGCTGTTTTTT. Its protein is CASSRLAGGGTGELFF.

The chain carries TRBV6-5 and TRBJ2-7; 8 bases are shared with TRBD1. V lost 6 bases and J lost 3; bases outside the gene matches: 10. Germline V gene sequence: CDR1 MNHEY, CDR2 SVGAGI. The CDR3 runs 15 residues. CDR3 coding DNA: TGTGCCAGCAGGGAGGACAGGGTAAACTTCTACGAGCAGTACTTC. It encodes CASREDRVNFYEQYF.

This clone was seen only a few times. The gene calls are TRBV7-9 and TRBJ1-2, with 7 nucleotides matching TRBD1. Germline V CDR1 and CDR2: SEHNR, FQNEAQ (reference sequence). V dropped 5 bases and J dropped 0; count of bases not matched to a gene: 6. The CDR3 runs to 15 residues. CDR3 DNA sequence: TGTGCCAGCAGCAACCGGGACAGAGCTAACTATGGCTACACCTTC. As protein: CASSNRDRANYGYTF.

The V gene is TRBV18, the J gene TRBJ2-1; the D gene is possibly TRBD1 (5 bases). This CDR3 spans 16 amino acids. V lost 3 bases and J lost 2, with 14 bases in between. Germline V gives CDR1 KGHSH, CDR2 LQKENI. The CDR3, as DNA: TGTGCCAGCTCACCCCGCTCAGGGTGGCCCTACAATGAGCAGTTCTTC. This sequence encodes CASSPRSGWPYNEQFF.

The rearrangement uses TRBV7-6 and TRBJ1-3, with D possibly being TRBD1 (6 bases). CDR1 SGHVS and CDR2 FNYEAQ come from the germline V gene. The length of the CDR3 is 15 residues. Trimming pared 6 bases from V and 3 bases from J, leaving 15 bases between. CDR3 loop: CASRGGAFFGNTIYF. The DNA of the CDR3 is TGTGCCAGCAGAGGGGGGGCTTTTTTTGGAAACACCATATATTTT.

The chain links TRBV15 to TRBJ2-3; D gene ambiguous. Trimming removed 0 bases at V and 4 bases at J, with 11 bases between. Per the germline V gene, CDR1 is LNHNV and CDR2 is YYDKDF (reference sequence). The CDR3 has 15 amino acids. The CDR3 nucleotides are TGTGCCACCAGCAGAGATGTGGGCAGCCCAGATACGCAGTATTTT. It translates to CATSRDVGSPDTQYF.

The chain employs TRBV9 and TRBJ1-1, with 10 positions matching TRBD1. Germline lookup yields CDR1 SGDLS and CDR2 YYNGEE. CDR3 length: 16 amino acids. The V and J ends lost 4 bases and 1 base, in that order; junction bases with no gene match: 7. The CDR3 protein is CASSRDRGRGNTEAFF. CDR3 bases: TGTGCCAGCAGCCGCGACAGGGGGCGCGGGAACACTGAAGCTTTCTTT.

A single count supports this clone. This chain uses TRBV5-4 with TRBJ2-7, with D maybe TRBD2 (5 bases). Trimming cost V 1 base and J 5 bases, with 13 bases left between them. The length of the CDR3 is 14 residues. The germline CDR1 and CDR2 sequences are SGHNT and YYREEE (reference sequence). This chain's CDR3 is CASSLSRARDEQYF. The CDR3 DNA is TGTGCCAGCAGCTTGTCGAGGGCGCGGGACGAGCAGTACTTC.

This clone was observed a few times. The rearrangement uses TRBV2 and TRBJ1-5; D is perhaps TRBD1 (5 bases). The germline V gene has CDR1 SNHLY and CDR2 FYNNEI. This CDR3 is built from 14 residues. Trimming removed 6 bases from V and 0 bases from J, with 9 bases in between. CDR3 bases: TGTGCCAGCAGGAAGACAGATAGCAATCAGCCCCAGCATTTT. This encodes CASRKTDSNQPQHF.

The chain employs TRBV19 and TRBJ1-1, with D perhaps TRBD1 (5 bases). CDR1 LNHDA and CDR2 SQIVND come from the germline V gene (reference sequence). V lost 9 bases and J 0 bases, leaving 20 bases between the germline ends. The CDR3 is made up of 16 amino acids. CDR3 coding DNA: TGTGCCAGCATGGGTCGGGGGAAGGTAATGAACACTGAAGCTTTCTTT. This sequence encodes CASMGRGKVMNTEAFF.

The chain joins TRBV6-6 to TRBJ2-7; 8 positions match TRBD1. Germline-derived CDR1 and CDR2 are MNHNY and SVGAGI (reference sequence). The CDR3 totals 13 residues. V gave up 7 bases and J gave up 4 bases; unmatched junction bases: 6. The CDR3 DNA is TGTGCCAGCACTTCAGGGGGCGGGTACGAGCAGTACTTC. Amino acid sequence: CASTSGGGYEQYF.

The rearrangement joins TRBV6-4 to TRBJ1-1, with D perhaps matching TRBD1 (5 bases). V dropped 0 bases and J dropped 5 bases, with 10 bases sitting between them. This CDR3 contains 14 residues. CDR1 and CDR2 (germline): MRHNA, SNTAGT. The CDR3 loop is CASSDSSRGTEAFF. The CDR3 bases are TGTGCCAGCAGTGACTCCAGTCGGGGGACTGAAGCTTTCTTT.

The chain is built from TRBV21-1 and TRBJ2-7; the tabulated D call, TRBD1, remains unverified against the DNA. TRBV21-1 is listed as a pseudogene. The CDR3 spans 13 residues. CDR3 amino acids: CASSGDDSYEQYF. Here the CDR3 DNA reads TGTGCCAGCAGCGGAGATGACAGCTACGAGCAGTACTTC.